A single sample gave rise to the 6 T cell receptor beta chains below, sequenced in a study of graft-versus-host responses after intestinal transplantation. These receptors have no known antigen. The table came from immunoSEQ multiplex PCR; TCRdb's copy has only in-frame clones and leaves some out. Among some 96,000 clones listed, roughly 90% were seen once. This material consisted of unstimulated CD4+ T cells sorted from spleen or lymph node cells, taken before transplant. Source of these receptors: a human donor who was the organ donor for an intestinal transplant.

This rearrangement joins TRBV30 to TRBJ2-1; weak D call: TRBD2 (5 bases). This CDR3 region has 15 residues. Germline loops: CDR1 GTSNPN, CDR2 SVGIG (reference sequence). V lost 4 bases to trimming and J lost 5 bases, with 18 bases between them. CDR3 residues: CAWIPSNPGNNEQFF. CDR3 DNA sequence: TGTGCCTGGATCCCATCCAATCCGGGGAACAATGAGCAGTTCTTC.

The chain joins TRBV25-1 to TRBJ1-4, with 11 bases identical to TRBD1. Germline CDR1 reads MGHDK; CDR2 reads SYGVNS. The CDR3 runs 15 residues. The trim removed 3 bases at V and 12 bases at J, leaving 9 bases unmatched. In DNA, the CDR3 is TGTGCCAGCAGTGAGAGGGACAGGGGGGTCTCAGAACTGTTTTTT. Amino acids: CASSERDRGVSELFF.

The chain employs TRBV6-1 and TRBJ1-5; D might be TRBD1 (6 bases). This CDR3 contains 16 residues. Trimming pared 3 bases from V and 5 bases from J, leaving 17 bases between. Germline V gene sequence: CDR1 MNHNS, CDR2 SASEGT. This CDR3 reads CASSDPSQGNYQPQHF. The CDR3 DNA is TGTGCCAGCAGTGACCCATCGCAGGGGAATTATCAGCCCCAGCATTTT.

The rearrangement links TRBV18 to TRBJ1-2, with D possibly matching TRBD1 (6 bases). Germline-derived CDR1 and CDR2 are KGHSH and LQKENI. Trimming left V 0 bases short and J 4 bases short, with 18 bases between. This CDR3 comprises 17 residues. The CDR3 coding sequence is TGTGCCAGCTCACCACCGAGCAGGGGTGGCGAGAGCTATGGCTACACCTTC. This encodes CASSPPSRGGESYGYTF.

The chain recombines TRBV7-2 with TRBJ1-5, with a possible D match to TRBD1 (5 bases). There are 15 residues in the CDR3. CDR1 and CDR2 (germline): SGHTA, FQGNSA. Trimming left V 5 bases short and J 4 bases short, with 15 bases between. CDR3 loop: CASSPSGTVNQPQHF. The DNA of the CDR3 is TGTGCCAGCAGCCCATCCGGGACGGTGAATCAGCCCCAGCATTTT.

This chain uses TRBV11-2 with TRBJ1-1, with 9 positions matching TRBD1. The CDR3 extends over 16 amino acids. V shed 4 bases, J shed 0 bases, and the junction held 6 bases outside the gene matches. Germline V gene lookup returns CDR1 SGHAT and CDR2 FQNNGV. CDR3 residues: CASSYTGTGMNTEAFF. The DNA for the CDR3 is TGTGCCAGCAGCTACACCGGGACAGGGATGAACACTGAAGCTTTCTTT.